Listed here are 7 T cell receptor beta chains from one sample, sequenced in a study of breast tumors, draining lymph nodes, adjacent tissues. MiXCR was run by TCRdb on the multiplex PCR reads, yielding one entry per CDR3 protein. The data contain around 250,000 distinct CDR3 sequences, under 40% of them singletons. Breast cancer patients provided tissue from their axillary draining lymph nodes. Material for sequencing was axillary lymph node tissue. Receptor source: a female donor with breast cancer. Some clones in this sample may be carry-over from other donors' samples.

Worth noting for this clonotype: This sequence may be a read error, since a much larger clone differs from it by one base. Without the conserved terminal phenylalanine or tryptophan, this CDR3 likely stems from a read error. The chain joins TRBV2 to TRBJ2-7; D remains unclear. The germline V gene encodes CDR1 SNHLY and CDR2 FYNNEI. Between the trimmed V and J ends, which lost 5 bases and 4 bases, there was a span of 15 bases. The CDR3 is 14 amino acids. CDR3 sequence: CASSQSGPVYEQYL. The CDR3 DNA sequence: TGTGCCAGCAGTCAATCCGGGCCCGTATACGAGCAGTACCTC.

The gene calls are TRBV11-2 and TRBJ2-7, with 7 positions matching TRBD2. The J segment lost 6 bases and the V segment lost 1 base, leaving 6 bases of the junction unmatched. The germline CDR1 and CDR2 sequences are SGHAT and FQNNGV. The length of the CDR3 is 14 residues. CDR3 in DNA: TGTGCCAGCAGCTTAGTAGGCGGGAGTACCGAGCAGTACTTC. Amino acid sequence: CASSLVGGSTEQYF.

V gene TRBV15 combines with J gene TRBJ2-7; D is perhaps TRBD1 or TRBD2 (5 bases each). The germline V gene encodes CDR1 LNHNV and CDR2 YYDKDF (reference sequence). Trimming removed 3 bases from V and 2 bases from J, with 11 bases in between. CDR3 length: 14 amino acids. The chain's CDR3 is CATSSGDQPYEQYF. The CDR3 DNA sequence: TGTGCCACCAGCAGCGGGGACCAACCCTACGAGCAGTACTTC.

This clonotype has at least ten counts. V is TRBV5-1 and J is TRBJ2-7, with TRBD2 matching over 9 bases. Germline lookup yields CDR1 SGHRS and CDR2 YFSETQ. J gave up 4 bases and V 0 bases, and 2 bases lay outside the gene matches. CDR3 length equals 14 residues. In DNA, the CDR3 is TGCGCCAGCAGCTTGGGACTAGCGGATTACGAGCAGTACTTC. It encodes CASSLGLADYEQYF. The entire variable domain, with the rest obtained from reference TRBV5-1 and TRBJ2-7, is as follows: KAGVTQTPRYLIKTRGQQVTLSCSPISGHRSVSWYQQTPGQGLQFLFEYFSETQRNKGNFPGRFSGRQFSNSRSEMNVSTLELGDSALYLCASSLGLADYEQYFGPGTRLTVT.

This clonotype has only a few counts. V usage is TRBV3-1 and J usage is TRBJ2-7, with D perhaps TRBD2 (6 bases). Trimming removed 0 bases at V and 0 bases at J, with 12 bases between. The length of the CDR3 is 16 residues. Per the germline V gene, CDR1 is LGHDT and CDR2 is YNNKEL (reference sequence). The CDR3 DNA is TGTGCCAGCAGCCAAGATCGGGGCGGGATCTCCTACGAGCAGTACTTC. Translating gives CASSQDRGGISYEQYF.

This chain joins TRBV12-3 or TRBV12-4 and TRBJ2-2; either TRBD1 or TRBD2 may fit D (5 bases each). Trimming left V 3 bases short and J 2 bases short, with 7 bases between. The CDR3 contains 14 residues. The CDR3 sequence: CASSFGGNTGELFF. The CDR3 DNA follows: TGTGCCAGCAGTTTTGGGGGTAACACCGGGGAGCTGTTTTTT.

This clonotype has ten or more counts. V is TRBV5-6 and J is TRBJ1-3; no clear D. Germline V CDR1 and CDR2: SGHDT, YYEEEE. CDR3 length equals 16 residues. The ends were cut back, 0 bases at V and 0 bases at J, with 10 bases in the middle. The CDR3 bases are TGTGCCAGCAGCTTGGCCCTCCCGAGCTCTGGAAACACCATATATTTT. Encoded protein: CASSLALPSSGNTIYF.